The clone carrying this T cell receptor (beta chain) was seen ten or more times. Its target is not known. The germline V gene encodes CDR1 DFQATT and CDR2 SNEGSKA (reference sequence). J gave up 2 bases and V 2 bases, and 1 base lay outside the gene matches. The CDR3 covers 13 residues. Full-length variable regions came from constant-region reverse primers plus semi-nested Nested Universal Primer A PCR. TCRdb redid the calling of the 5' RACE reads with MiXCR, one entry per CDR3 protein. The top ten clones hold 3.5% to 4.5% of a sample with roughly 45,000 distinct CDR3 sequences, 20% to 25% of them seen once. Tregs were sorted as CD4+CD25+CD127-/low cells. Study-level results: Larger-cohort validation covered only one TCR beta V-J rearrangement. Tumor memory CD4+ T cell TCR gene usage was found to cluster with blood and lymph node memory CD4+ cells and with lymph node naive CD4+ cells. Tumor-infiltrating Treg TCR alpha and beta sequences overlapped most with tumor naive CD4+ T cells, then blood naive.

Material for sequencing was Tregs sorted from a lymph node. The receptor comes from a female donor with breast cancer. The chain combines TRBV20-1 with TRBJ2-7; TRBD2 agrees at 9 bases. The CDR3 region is CSARLAGAYEQYF. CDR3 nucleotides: TGCAGTGCTAGATTAGCGGGGGCCTACGAGCAGTACTTC.